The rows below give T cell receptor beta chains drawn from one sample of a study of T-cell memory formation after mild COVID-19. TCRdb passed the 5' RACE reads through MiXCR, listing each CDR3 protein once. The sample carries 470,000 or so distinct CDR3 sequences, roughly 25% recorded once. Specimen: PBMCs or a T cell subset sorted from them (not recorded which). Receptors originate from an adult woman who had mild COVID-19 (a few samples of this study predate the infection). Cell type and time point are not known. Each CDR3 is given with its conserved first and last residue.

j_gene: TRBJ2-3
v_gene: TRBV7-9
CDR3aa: CASGNTDTQYF

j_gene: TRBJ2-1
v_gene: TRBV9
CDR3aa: CASSVDPGGHNEQFF

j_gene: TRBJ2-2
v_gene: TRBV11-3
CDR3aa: CASSSFLSGELFF

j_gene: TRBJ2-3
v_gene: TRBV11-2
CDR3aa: CASSSPSVVEPDTQYF

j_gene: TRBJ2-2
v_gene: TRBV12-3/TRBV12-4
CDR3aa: CASSFAGAGELFF

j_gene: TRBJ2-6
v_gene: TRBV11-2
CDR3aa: CASSSYSGANVLTF

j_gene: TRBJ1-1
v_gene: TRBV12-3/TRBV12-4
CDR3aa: CASSLTGEGEIGAFF

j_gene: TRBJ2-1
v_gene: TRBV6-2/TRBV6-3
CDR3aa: CASSSPVGRADNEQFF

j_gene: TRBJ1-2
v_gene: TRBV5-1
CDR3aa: CASSLAGGGYTF

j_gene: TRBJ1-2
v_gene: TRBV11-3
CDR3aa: CASSLLRTGEYYGYTF

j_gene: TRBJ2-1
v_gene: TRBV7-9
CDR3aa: CASSRGTAGNEQFF

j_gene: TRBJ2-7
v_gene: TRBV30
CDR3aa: CAWSAGTGSYEQYF

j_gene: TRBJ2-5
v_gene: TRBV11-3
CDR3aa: CASSNRPPGLEGQETQYF

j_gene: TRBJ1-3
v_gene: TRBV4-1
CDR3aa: CASRRPEGNTIYF

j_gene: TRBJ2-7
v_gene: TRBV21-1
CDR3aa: CARMAGVGEQYF

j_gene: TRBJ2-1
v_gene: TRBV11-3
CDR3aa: CASSLLAGVNNEQFF

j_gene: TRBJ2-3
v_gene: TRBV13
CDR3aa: CASSLDRVGTDTQYF

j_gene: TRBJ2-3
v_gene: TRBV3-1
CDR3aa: CASSPTGSVTDTQYF

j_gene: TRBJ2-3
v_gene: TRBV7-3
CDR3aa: CASSLEGAVSTDTQYF

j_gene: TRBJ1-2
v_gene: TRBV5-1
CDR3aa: CASSPNQDSDYGYTF

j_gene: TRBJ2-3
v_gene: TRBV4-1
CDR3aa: CASSQDLTSGGTDTQYF

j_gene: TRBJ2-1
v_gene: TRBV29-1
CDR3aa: CSVNSGSSYNEQFF

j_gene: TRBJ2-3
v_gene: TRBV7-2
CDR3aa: CASSLDPAWAPAGLLTDTQYF

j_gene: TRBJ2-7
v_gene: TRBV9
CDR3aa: CASSQGSPYEQYF

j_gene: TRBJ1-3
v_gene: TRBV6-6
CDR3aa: CASSYADSGNTIYF

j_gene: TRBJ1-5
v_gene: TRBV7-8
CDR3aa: CASSLGQINQPQHF

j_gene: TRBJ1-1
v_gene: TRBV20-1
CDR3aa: CSARDASLPGRGGSGAFF

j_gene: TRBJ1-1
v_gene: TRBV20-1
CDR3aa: CSAPDAEKDFF

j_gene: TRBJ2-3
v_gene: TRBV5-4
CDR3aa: CASSRGDGSTDTQYF

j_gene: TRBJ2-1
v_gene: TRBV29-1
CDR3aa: CSVVAGGNYNEQFF

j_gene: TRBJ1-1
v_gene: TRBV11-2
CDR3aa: CASSLGRSNTEAFF

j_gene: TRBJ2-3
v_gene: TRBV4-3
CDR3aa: CASSQEPGTDTQYF

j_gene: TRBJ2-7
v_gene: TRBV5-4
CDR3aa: CASSLDSGGVTYEQYF

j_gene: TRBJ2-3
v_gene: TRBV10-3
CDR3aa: CAISIPGLADTQYF

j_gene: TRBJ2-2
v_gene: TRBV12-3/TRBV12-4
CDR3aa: CASSYTLGTSSSARVAGELFF

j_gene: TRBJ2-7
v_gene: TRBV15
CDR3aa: CATSRQREAYEQYF

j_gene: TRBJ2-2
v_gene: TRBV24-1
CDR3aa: CATGGQANTGELFF

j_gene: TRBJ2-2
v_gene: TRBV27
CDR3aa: CASSLSPGGRGGELFF

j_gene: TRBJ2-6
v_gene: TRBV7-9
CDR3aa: CASSLGDRAGANVLTF

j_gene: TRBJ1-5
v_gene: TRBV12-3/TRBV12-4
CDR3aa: CASSHRMADSNQPQHF

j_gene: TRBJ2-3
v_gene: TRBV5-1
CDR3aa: CASSSGTGNTDTQYF

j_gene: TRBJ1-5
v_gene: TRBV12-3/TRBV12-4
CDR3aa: CASSREGINQPQHF

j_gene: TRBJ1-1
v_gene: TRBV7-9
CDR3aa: CASSLIPNTEAFF

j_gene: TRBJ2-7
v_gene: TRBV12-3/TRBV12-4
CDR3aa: CASADASGPSYEQYF

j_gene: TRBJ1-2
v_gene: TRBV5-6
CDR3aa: CASSLASAYGYTF